This passage covers 30 T cell receptor beta chains from one sample sequenced in a study of cytomegalovirus exposure and HLA in healthy donors. The PCR was carried out with 60 Vbeta primers and 13 Jbeta primers. Some clones are missing from TCRdb's copy, which holds only in-frame ones; the method was immunoSEQ multiplex PCR. The data contain some 85,000 clones, around 84% of them singletons. Sequenced input: PBMCs. The receptors were gathered from a woman aged 40 to 55 in good health and CMV-seropositive.

The chain uses TRBV9 and TRBJ1-1; 9 bases agree with TRBD1. The CDR3 consists of 13 residues. Germline loops: CDR1 SGDLS, CDR2 YYNGEE. The V gene end was trimmed by 3 bases and the J gene end by 5 bases; junction bases not matched to a gene: 2. The CDR3: CASSAGTGTEAFF. The CDR3 bases are TGTGCCAGCAGCGCCGGGACAGGGACTGAAGCTTTCTTT.

The V and J genes are TRBV2 and TRBJ2-7; D is uncertain. The CDR3 extends over 13 amino acids. The ends were cut back, 7 bases at V and 2 bases at J, with 12 bases in the middle. Germline CDR1 and CDR2: SNHLY and FYNNEI. The CDR3 region is CASMWSETYEQYF. CDR3 coding DNA: TGTGCCAGCATGTGGTCTGAGACCTACGAGCAGTACTTC.

The sample holds a few counts of this clone. The V gene is TRBV6-5, the J gene TRBJ1-4, with D uncertain. Germline loops: CDR1 MNHEY, CDR2 SVGAGI. The CDR3 consists of 14 residues. Trimming left V 0 bases short and J 8 bases short, with 10 bases between. CDR3 DNA sequence: TGTGCCAGCAGTTACTCGACCAGAGGGGAAAAACTGTTTTTT. It codes for CASSYSTRGEKLFF.

This chain uses TRBV28 with TRBJ1-1; D call uncertain. CDR1 and CDR2 from the germline V gene are MDHEN and SYDVKM. V was pared by 7 bases and J by 4 bases, with 10 bases between. The CDR3 extends over 12 amino acids. CDR3 sequence (DNA): TGTGCCAGCACCCGACAAGGCACTGAAGCTTTCTTT. This encodes CASTRQGTEAFF.

J is TRBJ1-3 and V is TRBV27; D gene uncertain. V lost 5 bases and J lost 4, with 15 bases in between. The germline gives CDR1 MNHEY, CDR2 SMNVEV (reference sequence). The CDR3 is 15 amino acids. Here the CDR3 DNA reads TGTGCCAGCAGTGAAGACGGAGCCCAAGGAAACACCATATATTTT. Translated, it gives CASSEDGAQGNTIYF.

The chain couples TRBV7-3 to TRBJ2-3; 8 bases map to TRBD2. Germline CDR1 reads SGHTA; CDR2 reads FQGTGA. The V and J ends lost 4 bases and 5 bases, in that order; junction bases with no gene match: 17. This CDR3 contains 18 residues. CDR3 residues: CASSSSSGGRPSIDTQYF. In nucleotides, the CDR3 is TGTGCCAGCAGCTCCAGCAGCGGCGGGAGGCCCTCGATAGATACGCAGTATTTT.

Only a few counts were recorded for this clone. The V and J genes are TRBV6-4 and TRBJ2-5; 12 nucleotides align to TRBD1. This CDR3 comprises 15 residues. The J segment lost 5 bases and the V segment lost 4 bases, leaving 5 bases of the junction unmatched. Germline loops: CDR1 MRHNA, CDR2 SNTAGT. CDR3 DNA: TGTGCCAGCAGTGCCGGGACAGGGGGCGCGGAGACCCAGTACTTC. Translating gives CASSAGTGGAETQYF.

The rearrangement joins TRBV5-1 to TRBJ1-2; 7 bases are shared with TRBD1. Trimming at V came to 3 bases and at J to 4 bases, leaving 9 bases not matched to a gene. Germline V gives CDR1 SGHRS, CDR2 YFSETQ. The CDR3 contains 15 residues. In nucleotides, the CDR3 is TGCGCCAGCAGCTCTACAGGGGATTCGAGCTATGGCTACACCTTC. Its protein is CASSSTGDSSYGYTF.

The V gene is TRBV13, the J gene TRBJ2-2; D is unclear. The CDR3 is 15 amino acids. Germline assignment: CDR1 PRHDT and CDR2 FYEKMQ (reference sequence). Trimming removed 0 bases at V and 4 bases at J, with 9 bases between. CDR3 loop: CASSLGLLLTGELFF. CDR3 sequence (DNA): TGTGCCAGCAGCTTAGGCCTCCTACTCACCGGGGAGCTGTTTTTT.

The chain employs TRBV19 and TRBJ2-4, with D possibly TRBD2 on 6 matching bases. The CDR3 contains 15 residues. V gave up 7 bases and J gave up 1 base, with 14 bases separating them. CDR1 is LNHDA and CDR2 is SQIVND in the germline V gene (reference sequence). CDR3 coding DNA: TGTGCCAGTAATCCGACTAGTCGGGCCAAAAACATTCAGTACTTC. Residues: CASNPTSRAKNIQYF.

In its sample, this clone was seen once. The V call is TRBV2, the J call TRBJ2-2; tentative D call: TRBD1 (5 bases). V was clipped by 7 bases and J by 6 bases, with 18 bases between them. The CDR3 spans 15 residues. The germline V gene encodes CDR1 SNHLY and CDR2 FYNNEI. CDR3 loop: CASTVPGNFAGELFF. The CDR3 region has the DNA TGTGCCAGCACTGTGCCAGGGAATTTTGCCGGGGAGCTGTTTTTT.

The chain joins TRBV5-5 to TRBJ1-1; 8 positions agree with TRBD1. This CDR3 comprises 13 residues. CDR1 and CDR2 (germline): SGHKS, YYEKEE (reference sequence). Losses at the gene ends were 3 bases for V and 4 bases for J; bases not matched to a gene: 2. As DNA, the CDR3 is TGTGCCAGCAGCTACGACAGGGGCACTGAAGCTTTCTTT. Its protein product is CASSYDRGTEAFF.

The DNA for the CDR3 is TGCAGCGCCCGGGGACGACAGGGGGCCGACACTGAAGCTTTCTTT. Protein product: CSARGRQGADTEAFF. The rearrangement links TRBV29-1 to TRBJ1-1; 10 positions agree with TRBD1. This CDR3 has 15 amino acids. V lost 7 bases, J lost 3 bases, and 11 bases stayed unmatched. Germline CDR1 and CDR2: SQVTM and ANQGSEA.

V and J are TRBV7-3 and TRBJ2-1; D is possibly TRBD2 (6 bases). With 5 bases removed from V and 6 bases from J, the gap between germline ends came to 20 bases. This CDR3 region has 16 residues. Germline loops: CDR1 SGHTA, CDR2 FQGTGA. The CDR3 reads CASSPLTRLQSNEQFF. The CDR3 DNA reads as TGTGCCAGCAGCCCCCTGACTAGGCTCCAGAGCAATGAGCAGTTCTTC.

V is TRBV7-2 and J is TRBJ1-5, with 10 nucleotides matching TRBD1. The germline gives CDR1 SGHTA, CDR2 FQGNSA. The CDR3 loop spans 15 amino acids. V shed 5 bases, J shed 3 bases, and the junction held 4 bases outside the gene matches. CDR3 sequence (DNA): TGTGCCAGCAGCCGACAGGGGGCCTCCAATCAGCCCCAGCATTTT. Translated, it gives CASSRQGASNQPQHF.

This sequence joins TRBV19 and TRBJ2-1, with 10 bases fitting TRBD2. The CDR3 length is 17 residues. Trimming removed 5 bases from V and 6 bases from J; junction bases left unmatched: 13. Germline V gene sequence: CDR1 LNHDA, CDR2 SQIVND (reference sequence). CDR3 in amino acids: CASSSPHTSGTSNEQFF. In nucleotides, the CDR3 is TGTGCCAGTAGTTCCCCCCACACTAGCGGGACTTCCAATGAGCAGTTCTTC.

The chain recombines TRBV4-3 with TRBJ2-1; 12 bases are a match to TRBD2. This CDR3 has 19 residues. Germline trimming cut 6 bases from V and 6 bases from J; bases unmatched to any gene: 18. Per germline, CDR1 LGHNA and CDR2 YSLEER. The CDR3 here is CASSPYPGTSGLGGNEQFF. CDR3 nucleotides: TGCGCCAGCAGTCCATACCCGGGGACTAGCGGGTTAGGGGGCAATGAGCAGTTCTTC.

CDR3 sequence (DNA): TGTGCCATCAGTGACAGGCGGGTGATAGATACGCAGTATTTT. It codes for CAISDRRVIDTQYF. This rearrangement joins TRBV10-3 to TRBJ2-3, with a possible D match to TRBD2 (5 bases). The germline V gene has CDR1 ENHRY and CDR2 SYGVKD. The V and J ends lost 3 bases and 5 bases respectively, with 12 bases between them. The CDR3 runs 14 residues.

The gene calls are TRBV14 and TRBJ2-1; 13 bases map to TRBD2. Germline loops: CDR1 SGHDN, CDR2 FVKESK. The length of the CDR3 is 16 residues. After removal of 5 bases from V and 9 bases from J, the junction contained 10 bases not matched to a gene. This CDR3 is CASSSRTSGRRGEQFF. The CDR3 bases are TGTGCCAGCAGCTCTAGGACTAGCGGGAGACGGGGTGAGCAGTTCTTC.

This chain links TRBV7-6 with TRBJ2-5, with a possible D match to TRBD1 (5 bases). CDR1 SGHVS and CDR2 FNYEAQ come from the germline V gene. V lost 1 base, J lost 2 bases, and 5 bases lay in between. The CDR3 runs to 13 residues. The CDR3 sequence is CASSLGQQETQYF. Here the CDR3 DNA reads TGTGCCAGCAGCTTAGGACAGCAAGAGACCCAGTACTTC.

Only a few counts were recorded for this clone. This chain links TRBV18 with TRBJ1-4; TRBD1 might be the D (5 bases). This CDR3 is built from 15 residues. Germline V lookup: CDR1 KGHSH, CDR2 LQKENI. Trimming shortened V by 4 bases and J by 0 bases, and 9 bases separated the two germline ends. The CDR3 sequence is CASSQSTATNEKLFF. For the CDR3, the DNA is TGTGCCAGCTCACAGTCGACAGCAACTAATGAAAAACTGTTTTTT. Full variable domain (remainder filled in from reference TRBV18 and TRBJ1-4): NAGVMQNPRHLVRRRGQEARLRCSPMKGHSHVYWYRQLPEEGLKFMVYLQKENIIDESGMPKERFSAEFPKEGPSILRIQQVVRGDSAAYFCASSQSTATNEKLFFGSGTQLSVL.

V and J are TRBV18 and TRBJ1-2; D is unresolved. Per germline, CDR1 KGHSH and CDR2 LQKENI. This CDR3 has 14 amino acids. Trimming took 0 bases from V and 4 from J, leaving 9 bases between them. The CDR3 reads CASSPPAGPYGYTF. In DNA form, the CDR3 reads TGTGCCAGCTCACCACCGGCGGGCCCCTATGGCTACACCTTC.

Only a few counts were recorded for this clone. V usage is TRBV6-1 and J usage is TRBJ1-5, with 7 bases lining up with TRBD1. V lost 6 bases, J lost 1 base, and 6 bases stayed unmatched. CDR3 length equals 15 residues. Germline V CDR1 and CDR2: MNHNS, SASEGT. CDR3 nucleotides: TGTGCCAGCAGCCCAGACAGGGCGAGCAATCAGCCCCAGCATTTT. As protein: CASSPDRASNQPQHF.

The V gene is TRBV6-5, the J gene TRBJ1-3, with D unresolved. Germline CDR1 reads MNHEY; CDR2 reads SVGAGI. The CDR3 totals 12 residues. Deletions cut 5 bases from V and 4 bases from J, with 6 bases between. The CDR3 loop reads CASSTGGNTIYF. The CDR3 DNA follows: TGTGCCAGCAGTACGGGGGGAAACACCATATATTTT.

This chain joins TRBV4-2 and TRBJ2-1, with 7 bases fitting TRBD2. V was clipped by 0 bases and J by 8 bases; unmatched bases: 4. Germline assignment: CDR1 LGHNA and CDR2 YNFKEQ. The CDR3 has 14 amino acids. The CDR3 loop is CASSQEGEGDEQFF. CDR3 bases: TGTGCCAGCAGCCAAGAGGGGGAGGGCGATGAGCAGTTCTTC.

The genes are TRBV11-1 and TRBJ2-6; D is unresolved. There are 14 residues in the CDR3. V was shortened by 3 bases and J by 0 bases, with 3 bases between the two germline ends. Germline V gene sequence: CDR1 SGHAT, CDR2 FQDESV (reference sequence). The DNA for the CDR3 is TGTGCCAGCAGCTTTTACTCTGGGGCCAACGTCCTGACTTTC. It is translated as CASSFYSGANVLTF.

The CDR3 is CASSTQASISENTIYF. Here the CDR3 DNA reads TGTGCCAGCAGTACACAGGCTTCAATCTCTGAGAACACCATATATTTT. The chain recombines TRBV2 with TRBJ1-3, with D maybe TRBD1 (5 bases). V lost 5 bases and J 7 bases, leaving 21 bases between the germline ends. Germline V gene sequence: CDR1 SNHLY, CDR2 FYNNEI. CDR3 length equals 16 residues.

The chain carries TRBV6-1 and TRBJ2-5; 9 bases map to TRBD2. The CDR3 covers 15 residues. V shed 4 bases and J 11 bases; nucleotides not matched to a gene: 14. Germline V gives CDR1 MNHNS, CDR2 SASEGT. The DNA of the CDR3 is TGTGCCAGCAGTGCCGTAGCGGGAGAACGGATTGAGCAGTACTTC. Encoded protein: CASSAVAGERIEQYF.

This clone has just a few counts. V and J are TRBV6-1 and TRBJ1-4; TRBD1 matches at 7 bases. The V segment lost 6 bases and the J segment 8 bases; nucleotides outside the gene matches: 12. CDR1 is MNHNS and CDR2 is SASEGT in the germline V gene. This CDR3 contains 15 residues. Written as DNA, the CDR3 is TGTGCCAGCAGGGACCCGAGGGGGCTCAGGGAAAAACTGTTTTTT. Amino acids: CASRDPRGLREKLFF.

As for this clone: The same CDR3 also results from other DNA sequences found in this sample. The chain carries TRBV20-1 and TRBJ2-5; D remains unclear. Germline lookup yields CDR1 DFQATT and CDR2 SNEGSKA (reference sequence). V lost 1 base, J lost 5 bases, and 5 bases lay in between. The CDR3 contains 11 residues. CDR3 sequence reads: CSARAEETQYF. The CDR3 DNA reads TGCAGTGCTAGAGCGGAGGAGACCCAGTACTTC.